The 21 T cell receptor beta chains below come from one sample, sequenced in a study of post-analysis software for immune sequencing data. General study findings and limits: Among roughly five TRBV segments more frequent in patients than controls were TRBV5-6, TRBV5-1 and TRBV20-1.

No antigen has been assigned to these receptors. The library was made from cDNA and included unique molecular identifiers. Each CDR3 protein is one row after TCRdb ran MiXCR on the PCR reads. The sample yields some 450,000 distinct CDR3 sequences, roughly 45% seen once. The sequenced sample consisted of blood. The origin of the receptors is a girl under 18 with multiple sclerosis.

The chain has TRBV4-1 and TRBJ1-2; D gene unclear. Per the germline V gene, CDR1 is MGHRA and CDR2 is YSYEKL. The V gene lost 3 bases and the J gene lost 5 bases, with 16 bases spanning the gap. The CDR3 has 15 amino acids. The DNA for the CDR3 is TGCGCCAGCAGCCAGTATCCAGGAGGGAGATATGGCTACACCTTC. Encoded protein: CASSQYPGGRYGYTF.

The rearrangement uses TRBV10-3 and TRBJ2-5; D possibly corresponds to TRBD1 (6 bases). The CDR3 extends over 16 amino acids. The germline V gene encodes CDR1 ENHRY and CDR2 SYGVKD. V lost 0 bases, J lost 5 bases, and 16 bases lay in between. CDR3 loop: CAISESMRGQGETQYF. The CDR3 region has the DNA TGTGCCATCAGTGAGTCGATGAGGGGCCAGGGGGAGACCCAGTACTTC.

This sequence joins TRBV27 and TRBJ1-1, with D perhaps TRBD1 (6 bases). Trimming stripped 4 bases from V and 8 bases from J, with 14 bases between. Germline V gene data show CDR1 as MNHEY and CDR2 as SMNVEV (reference sequence). This CDR3 spans 13 amino acids. The CDR3 DNA sequence: TGTGCCAGCAGTTCAGGGGTTGGGAGGGAAGCTTTCTTT. Its translation is CASSSGVGREAFF.

This clonotype was counted once. In DNA form, the CDR3 reads TGTGCCAGCAGCCAACAACGTCAGGGGATGGGCTACACCTTC. As protein: CASSQQRQGMGYTF. This chain links TRBV14 with TRBJ1-2, with D perhaps matching TRBD1 (6 bases). The germline V gene encodes CDR1 SGHDN and CDR2 FVKESK. Trimming took 2 bases from V and 8 from J, leaving 15 bases between them. This CDR3 region has 14 residues.

V is TRBV7-3 and J is TRBJ2-3; D is perhaps TRBD2 (5 bases). The germline gives CDR1 SGHTA, CDR2 FQGTGA. The CDR3 consists of 14 residues. V was shortened by 5 bases and J by 14 bases, with 23 bases between the two germline ends. The CDR3 DNA is TGTGCCAGCAGCCCGTCGGTAGTTAGCGAGTGGTTGTATTTT. Protein: CASSPSVVSEWLYF. Full variable domain (rest looked up from reference TRBV7-3 and TRBJ2-3): GAGVSQTPSNKVTEKGKYVELRCDPISGHTALYWYRQSLGQGPEFLIYFQGTGAADDSGLPNDRFFAVRPEGSVSTLKIQRTERGDSAVYLCASSPSVVSEWLYFGPGTRLTVL.

This clonotype was observed a few times. This chain joins TRBV29-1 and TRBJ1-1; no reliable D call. Germline CDR1 SQVTM, CDR2 ANQGSEA. Trimming pared 1 base from V and 7 bases from J, leaving 7 bases between. The CDR3 sequence is 11 residues long. CDR3 DNA sequence: TGCAGCGTTGAAGGACTGGGTGAAGCTTTCTTT. It is translated as CSVEGLGEAFF.

A few counts support this clonotype. This chain connects TRBV12-3 or TRBV12-4 to TRBJ2-2; 10 bases fit TRBD2. The ends lost 8 bases at V and 1 base at J; junction bases unmatched: 4. The CDR3 totals 15 residues. The CDR3 protein is CASGRLAGNTGELFF. The CDR3 DNA sequence: TGTGCCAGCGGTCGACTAGCGGGGAACACCGGGGAGCTGTTTTTT.

This clonotype has just a few counts. The rearrangement uses TRBV5-6 and TRBJ2-5; D is uncertain. The V end was cut by 6 bases, the J end by 0 bases, with 12 bases between. CDR1 and CDR2 from the germline V gene are SGHDT and YYEEEE. The CDR3 sequence is 14 residues long. CDR3 sequence reads: CASNTRRNQETQYF. CDR3 nucleotides: TGTGCCAGCAACACCAGACGGAACCAAGAGACCCAGTACTTC.

A single count supports this clonotype. Germline is not matched at one junction end, which may reflect a read error. The genes are TRBV10-3 and TRBJ2-2; D perhaps matches TRBD2 (5 bases). CDR3 length: 15 residues. Germline CDR1 and CDR2: ENHRY and SYGVKD. CDR3 sequence: CAISPTGSNTGERFF. The CDR3 nucleotides read TGTGCCATCAGTCCGACGGGGTCTAACACCGGGGAGCGGTTTTTT.

The table lists this clonotype with a few counts. The chain has TRBV3-1 and TRBJ2-7; TRBD1 or TRBD2 may be the D gene (5 bases each). The CDR3 totals 15 residues. CDR1 LGHDT and CDR2 YNNKEL come from the germline V gene (reference sequence). The V gene lost 0 bases and the J gene lost 6 bases, with 15 bases spanning the gap. The CDR3 loop is CASSQDKGISGEQYF. CDR3 DNA: TGTGCCAGCAGCCAAGATAAGGGGATCAGCGGCGAGCAGTACTTC.

This clonotype showed up just a few times. The chain has TRBV30 and TRBJ2-7; D is ambiguous. The CDR3 is 10 amino acids. Germline lookup yields CDR1 GTSNPN and CDR2 SVGIG (reference sequence). V lost 0 bases and J lost 5, with 2 bases in between. The CDR3 loop reads CAWSVNEQYF. DNA for the CDR3: TGTGCCTGGAGTGTTAACGAGCAGTACTTC. Combining the CDR3 with reference TRBV30 and TRBJ2-7 gives the whole variable domain SQTIHQWPATLVQPVGSPLSLECTVEGTSNPNLYWYRQAAGRGLQLLFYSVGIGQISSEVPQNLSASRPQDRQFILSSKKLLLSDSGFYLCAWSVNEQYFGPGTRLTVT.

V and J are TRBV6-2 or TRBV6-3 and TRBJ2-1, with D possibly being TRBD1 (6 bases). Looked up from germline, CDR1 is MNHEY and CDR2 is SVGEGT. Trimming removed 0 bases from V and 7 bases from J, with 22 bases in between. This CDR3 is 18 amino acids long. DNA of the CDR3: TGTGCCAGCAGTTACTCGACCCTAGACAGGCTGATGTTAAATGAGCAGTTCTTC. Its protein product is CASSYSTLDRLMLNEQFF.

The chain couples TRBV7-9 to TRBJ1-6; D remains unclear. The germline V gene encodes CDR1 SEHNR and CDR2 FQNEAQ (reference sequence). The CDR3 is 16 amino acids. V lost 5 bases to trimming and J lost 5 bases, with 16 bases between them. CDR3 nucleotide sequence: TGTGCCAGCAGCCCCCGGGGAGGAGGGAATAATTCACCCCTCCACTTT. It codes for CASSPRGGGNNSPLHF.

This clonotype was counted between two and nine times. This sequence joins TRBV28 and TRBJ2-7; the match to TRBD1 covers 9 bases. Germline V CDR1 and CDR2: MDHEN, SYDVKM. V gave up 6 bases and J gave up 2 bases; unmatched junction bases: 2. The CDR3 is 13 amino acids. This CDR3 reads CASRRTGAYEQYF. DNA of the CDR3: TGTGCCAGCAGGAGGACAGGGGCCTACGAGCAGTACTTC. Full variable domain (rest looked up from reference TRBV28 and TRBJ2-7): DVKVTQSSRYLVKRTGEKVFLECVQDMDHENMFWYRQDPGLGLRLIYFSYDVKMKEKGDIPEGYSVSREKKERFSLILESASTNQTSMYLCASRRTGAYEQYFGPGTRLTVT.

This clonotype was detected only a few times. This chain links TRBV21-1 with TRBJ2-3; the D call of TRBD1 is as the table states it, not checked on the DNA. TRBV21-1 represents a pseudogene. The CDR3 is 15 amino acids. This chain's CDR3 is CASSPTERNTDTQYF. The CDR3 nucleotides read TGTGCCAGCAGCCCGACAGAGAGAAACACAGATACGCAGTATTTT.

Note on this clonotype: It may be a read error: a sequence one base away is much more abundant. This chain's CDR3 is CAISWDRGSYEQYF. The DNA of the CDR3 is TGTGCCATCAGCTGGGACAGGGGGTCCTACGAGCAGTACTTC. The V gene is TRBV10-3, the J gene TRBJ2-7; 11 nucleotides line up with TRBD1. The CDR3 is 14 residues long. Per the germline V gene, CDR1 is ENHRY and CDR2 is SYGVKD. V shed 6 bases, J shed 1 base, and the junction held 2 bases outside the gene matches.

The chain employs TRBV24-1 and TRBJ2-7, with 8 bases identical to TRBD2. Per the germline V gene, CDR1 is KGHDR and CDR2 is SFDVKD. The CDR3 covers 17 residues. Trimming cost V 3 bases and J 0 bases; bases outside gene matches: 9. The CDR3 DNA follows: TGTGCCACCAGTGATCCCGCCGGCCGGGGGGGCTCCTACGAGCAGTACTTC. This encodes CATSDPAGRGGSYEQYF.

The CDR3 sequence: CASSPPGQGYNEQFF. The DNA of the CDR3 is TGTGCCAGCAGCCCCCCGGGACAGGGCTACAATGAGCAGTTCTTC. V gene TRBV7-9 combines with J gene TRBJ2-1; TRBD1 matches 9 bases. J lost 3 bases, V lost 5 bases, and 5 bases had no gene match. The CDR3 loop spans 15 amino acids. Germline values: CDR1 SEHNR, CDR2 FQNEAQ (reference sequence).

The chain has TRBV7-3 and TRBJ2-3; 12 bases agree with TRBD2. There are 12 residues in the CDR3. Per the germline V gene, CDR1 is SGHTA and CDR2 is FQGTGA. V was clipped by 4 bases and J by 12 bases; unmatched bases: 2. The CDR3 reads CASSSSGRVQYF. As DNA, the CDR3 is TGTGCCAGCAGCTCTAGCGGGAGGGTACAGTATTTT.

The chain links TRBV7-2 to TRBJ2-1, with 7 bases that match TRBD2. The germline gives CDR1 SGHTA, CDR2 FQGNSA. The CDR3 length is 13 residues. J lost 15 bases, V lost 1 base, and 9 bases had no gene match. Written as DNA, the CDR3 is TGTGCCAGCAGCTTAGAACTCCGGGACTACCCGTTCTTC. Residues: CASSLELRDYPFF.

V is TRBV2 and J is TRBJ2-4; 9 bases are a match to TRBD2. This CDR3 spans 16 amino acids. Unmatched junction bases numbered 6, after V lost 4 bases and J lost 2 bases. CDR1 and CDR2 from the germline V gene are SNHLY and FYNNEI. CDR3 protein: CASSASSGITKNIQYF. In nucleotides, the CDR3 is TGTGCCAGCAGTGCGTCTAGCGGGATAACCAAAAACATTCAGTACTTC.